The T cell receptor (beta chain) described here comes from a study of CD8+CD57+ T cells in acquired aplastic anemia. Patients chosen for sequencing had CD8+CD57+ cells that had expanded, as shown by flow cytometry. Everyone among the patients had severe acquired aplastic anemia. After removal of 7 bases from V and 4 bases from J, the junction contained 5 bases not matched to a gene. Germline V gives CDR1 SGHAT, CDR2 FQNNGV. The CDR3 is 15 amino acids. Genomic DNA acted as the template from which TCR beta VDJ combination and CDR3 sequence profiling were carried out. TCRdb independently ran MiXCR on the reads; one entry per CDR3 protein. The sample holds 260,000 or so distinct CDR3 sequences; more than 40% are singletons and the top ten take over 7.5%. General study points: Some 29 shared CD8+ CDR3s appeared highly expressed within patients' immunodominant clones.

This clonotype was recorded a few times. The antigen is unknown. The receptor comes from a human donor with aplastic anemia. Input material: sorted CD4+, CD8+, or CD8+CD57+ T cells (not recorded which) from PBMCs. The genes are TRBV11-2 and TRBJ2-3; 13 nucleotides line up with TRBD2. This chain's CDR3 is CASTLGLAGSDTQYF. As DNA, the CDR3 is TGTGCCAGCACCCTGGGACTAGCGGGATCAGATACGCAGTATTTT.